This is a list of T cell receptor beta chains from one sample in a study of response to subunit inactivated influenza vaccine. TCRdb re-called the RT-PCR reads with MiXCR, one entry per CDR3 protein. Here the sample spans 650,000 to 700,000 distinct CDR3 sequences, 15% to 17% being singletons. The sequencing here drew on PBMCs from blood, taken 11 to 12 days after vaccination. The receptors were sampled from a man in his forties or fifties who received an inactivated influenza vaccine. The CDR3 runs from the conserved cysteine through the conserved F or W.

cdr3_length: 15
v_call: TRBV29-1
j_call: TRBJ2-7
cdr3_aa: CSVEEDGQVFREQYF

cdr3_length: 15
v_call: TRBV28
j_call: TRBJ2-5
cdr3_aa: CASNSRAGGEETQYF

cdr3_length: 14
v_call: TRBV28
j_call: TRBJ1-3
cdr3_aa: CATIPQGMRNTIYF

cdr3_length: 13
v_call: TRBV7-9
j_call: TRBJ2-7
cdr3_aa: CASSLAGAFEQYF

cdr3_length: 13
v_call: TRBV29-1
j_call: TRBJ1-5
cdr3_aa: CSVGQGLDQPQHF

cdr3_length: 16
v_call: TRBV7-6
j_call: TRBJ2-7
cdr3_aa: CASSPRAPRKSYEQYF

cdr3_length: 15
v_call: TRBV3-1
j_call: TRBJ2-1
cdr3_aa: CASSLLREGPNEQFF

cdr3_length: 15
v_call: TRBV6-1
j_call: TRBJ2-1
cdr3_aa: CASSKDLLLNNEQFF

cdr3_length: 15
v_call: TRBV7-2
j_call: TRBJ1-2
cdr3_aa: CASSLSGQGADGYTF

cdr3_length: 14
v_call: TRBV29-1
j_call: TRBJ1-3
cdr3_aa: CSVVRENSGNTIYF

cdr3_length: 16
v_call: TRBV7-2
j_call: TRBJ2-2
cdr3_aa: CASSFMSAGGTGELFF

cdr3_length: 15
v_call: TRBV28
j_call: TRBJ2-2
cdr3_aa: CASGGPQSNTGELFF

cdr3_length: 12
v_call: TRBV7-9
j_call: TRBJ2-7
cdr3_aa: CASSEMTYEQYF

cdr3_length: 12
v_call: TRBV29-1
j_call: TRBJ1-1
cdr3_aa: CSVIEGAAEAFF

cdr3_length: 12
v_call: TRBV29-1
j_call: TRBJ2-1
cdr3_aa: CSVERGGRGQFF

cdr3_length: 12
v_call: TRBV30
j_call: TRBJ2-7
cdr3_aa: CAWSVRNYEQYF

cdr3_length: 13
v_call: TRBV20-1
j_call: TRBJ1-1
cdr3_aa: CSARGTVNTEAFF

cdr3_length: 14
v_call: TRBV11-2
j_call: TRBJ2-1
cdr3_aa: CASSLKATVGEQFF

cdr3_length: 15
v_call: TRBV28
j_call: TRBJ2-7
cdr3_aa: CASLRSRTVPYEQYF

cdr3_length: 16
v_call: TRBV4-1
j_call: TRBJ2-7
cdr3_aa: CASSRSGGASTYEQYF

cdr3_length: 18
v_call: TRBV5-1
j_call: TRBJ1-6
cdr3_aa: CASSLTGGASLMNSPLHF

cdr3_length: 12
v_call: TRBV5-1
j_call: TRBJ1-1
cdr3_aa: CASSWEQGEAFF

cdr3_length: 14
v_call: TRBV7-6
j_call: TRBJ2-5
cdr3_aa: CASSRGGGRETQYF

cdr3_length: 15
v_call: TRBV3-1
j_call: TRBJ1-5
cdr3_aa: CASSQAGTGGQPQHF

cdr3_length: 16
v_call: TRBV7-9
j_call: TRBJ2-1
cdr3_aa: CASSPFIQSSYNEQFF

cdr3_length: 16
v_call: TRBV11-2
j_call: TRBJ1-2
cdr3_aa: CASSLTPGGSDYGYTF

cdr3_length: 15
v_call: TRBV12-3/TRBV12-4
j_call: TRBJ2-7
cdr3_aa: CASSSGGTWGSEQYF

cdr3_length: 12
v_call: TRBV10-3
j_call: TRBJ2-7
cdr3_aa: CAISESLKEQYF

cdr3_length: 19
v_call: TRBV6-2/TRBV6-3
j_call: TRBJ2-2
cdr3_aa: CASSRQTGGKASDTGELFF

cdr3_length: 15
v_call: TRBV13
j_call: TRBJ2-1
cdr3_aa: CASRSWEVAYNEQFF

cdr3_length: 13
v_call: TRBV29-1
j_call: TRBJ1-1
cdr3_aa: CSGCWGPNTEAFF

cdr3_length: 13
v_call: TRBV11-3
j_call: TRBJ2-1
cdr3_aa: CASSLDVLNEQFF

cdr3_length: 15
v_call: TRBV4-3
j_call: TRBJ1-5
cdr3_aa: CASSQDRGSNQPQHF

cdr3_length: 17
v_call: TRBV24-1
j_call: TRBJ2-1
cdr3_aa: CATSGIGSGSLYNEQFF

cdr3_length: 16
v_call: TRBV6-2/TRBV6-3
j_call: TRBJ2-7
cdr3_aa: CASSLRTSGSLYEQYF

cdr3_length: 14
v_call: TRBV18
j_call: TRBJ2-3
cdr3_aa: CASSPVGVTDTQYF

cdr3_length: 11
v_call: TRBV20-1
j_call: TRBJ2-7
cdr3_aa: CSAPRQDEQYF